This T cell receptor (beta chain) is drawn from a study of cytotoxic CD8 clonotypes in ibrutinib-treated CLL. Across the study: The patients comprised roughly 10 relapsed/refractory and some 15 treatment-naive cases, 17 to 18 IGHV unmutated. Response samples followed a median 12 months of treatment, range 6 to 36. Study findings and constraints: In comparison with age-matched healthy donors, baseline clonality was higher and tracked circulating CD8+ T-cell counts.

Concerning this clone itself: The antigen is unknown. Other DNA sequences in this specimen translate into the identical CDR3.

Per germline, CDR1 SEHNR and CDR2 FQNEAQ (reference sequence). CDR3 length: 12 residues. V was clipped by 3 bases and J by 0 bases, with 2 bases between them. Generated by immunoSEQ multiplex PCR, the TCRdb table keeps only in-frame clones and is missing some. The sample consists of approximately 140,000 clones, approximately 80% of them appearing once. The TCR beta libraries used around 2 micrograms of genomic DNA that came from cryopreserved PBMCs. This specimen was PBMCs, taken after 12 months of ibrutinib treatment. The sequence was collected from a human donor with chronic lymphocytic leukemia. The chain is built from TRBV7-9 and TRBJ1-1; D remains ambiguous. The CDR3 loop reads CASSFMNTEAFF. CDR3 in DNA: TGTGCCAGCAGCTTTATGAACACTGAAGCTTTCTTT.